These 32 T cell receptor beta chains came from one sample sequenced in a study of shared clonotypes between healthy human individuals. Assay used: immunoSEQ multiplex PCR; TCRdb lists only in-frame clones, some missing. The repertoire consists of 600,000 to 750,000 clones, with about nine tenths occurring once and the leading ten covering 34%. Sequenced: memory CD8+ T cells from PBMCs. Subset specified: CD45RO+ cells pooled with CCR7-negative TemRA cells. These receptors were obtained from a young man in good health. Some clones in this sample may be carry-over from other donors' samples.

The V gene is TRBV27, the J gene TRBJ2-1; D is uncertain. The CDR3 spans 14 residues. The ends were cut back, 6 bases at V and 0 bases at J, with 9 bases in the middle. CDR1 is MNHEY and CDR2 is SMNVEV in the germline V gene (reference sequence). The CDR3 region has the DNA TGTGCCAGCAGCCCCGCCCGCTCCTACAATGAGCAGTTCTTC. The encoded protein is CASSPARSYNEQFF.

The chain has TRBV27 and TRBJ2-7; D gene uncertain. Germline CDR1 is MNHEY and CDR2 is SMNVEV (reference sequence). The CDR3 contains 16 residues. V was shortened by 3 bases and J by 1 base, with 16 bases between the two germline ends. The CDR3 DNA sequence: TGTGCCAGCAGTTTCGGCCCCGGGCCCTATTCCTACGAGCAGTACTTC. Protein: CASSFGPGPYSYEQYF.

V is TRBV5-1 and J is TRBJ2-5; TRBD2 aligns across 7 bases. With V trimmed by 2 bases and J by 7 bases, 17 bases remained unmatched. The CDR3 is made up of 17 amino acids. Germline V CDR1 and CDR2: SGHRS, YFSETQ. This CDR3 is CASSLRSSGTPQGTQYF. In nucleotides, the CDR3 is TGCGCCAGCAGCTTAAGGTCAAGCGGGACCCCCCAGGGGACCCAGTACTTC.

The CDR3 bases are TGTGCTAGTGTTTCCTCTTCAGGGACAGATGATGGTCGTCAGCCCCAGCATTTT. Amino acid sequence: CASVSSSGTDDGRQPQHF. The chain carries TRBV12-5 and TRBJ1-5; TRBD1 matches at 7 bases. This CDR3 has 18 amino acids. CDR1 is LGHNT, CDR2 FRNRAP, per germline. V shed 7 bases and J 6 bases; nucleotides not matched to a gene: 21.

V gene TRBV5-5 combines with J gene TRBJ2-3; D might be TRBD2 (5 bases). CDR1 SGHKS and CDR2 YYEKEE come from the germline V gene (reference sequence). V lost 7 bases and J lost 6, with 15 bases in between. This CDR3 comprises 13 residues. CDR3 nucleotides: TGTGCCAGCCTGTTCCCGGACTGGGATACGCAGTATTTT. It encodes CASLFPDWDTQYF.

CDR3 loop: CASSSTGTSRSYNEQFF. In DNA, the CDR3 is TGCGCCAGCAGTTCTACCGGGACTAGCAGATCCTACAATGAGCAGTTCTTC. The V gene is TRBV5-1, the J gene TRBJ2-1; TRBD2 aligns across 9 bases. The CDR3 contains 17 residues. CDR1 is SGHRS and CDR2 is YFSETQ in the germline V gene. V dropped 5 bases and J dropped 1; count of bases not matched to a gene: 10.

The V gene is TRBV2, the J gene TRBJ2-3; TRBD2 matches at 11 bases. Germline CDR1 is SNHLY and CDR2 is FYNNEI. The CDR3 runs to 15 residues. The V and J ends lost 5 bases and 2 bases, in that order; junction bases with no gene match: 3. The CDR3 DNA is TGTGCCAGCAGTCGACTAGCGGGGACCACAGATACGCAGTATTTT. This gives the protein CASSRLAGTTDTQYF. The full variable domain, completed using reference TRBV2 and TRBJ2-3, is EPEVTQTPSHQVTQMGQEVILRCVPISNHLYFYWYRQILGQKVEFLVSFYNNEISEKSEIFDDQFSVERPDGSNFTLKIRSTKLEDSAMYFCASSRLAGTTDTQYFGPGTRLTVL.

J is TRBJ2-2 and V is TRBV28, with 8 positions matching TRBD2. The trim removed 3 bases at V and 5 bases at J, leaving 11 bases unmatched. CDR1 and CDR2 from the germline V gene are MDHEN and SYDVKM. CDR3 size: 17 residues. CDR3 amino acids: CASSFEVAGGRTGELFF. In nucleotides, the CDR3 is TGTGCCAGCAGTTTTGAAGTGGCGGGAGGCAGAACCGGGGAGCTGTTTTTT.

The V and J genes are TRBV28 and TRBJ1-3, with D maybe TRBD1 (5 bases). Trimming removed 1 base from V and 3 bases from J, with 13 bases in between. The CDR3 is 16 amino acids. Germline V lookup: CDR1 MDHEN, CDR2 SYDVKM. The CDR3 DNA is TGTGCCAGCAGTTTATATCAGGGACTGTTTGGAAACACCATATATTTT. This codes for CASSLYQGLFGNTIYF. The full variable domain, in which reference TRBV28 and TRBJ1-3 provide the parts outside the CDR3, is DVKVTQSSRYLVKRTGEKVFLECVQDMDHENMFWYRQDPGLGLRLIYFSYDVKMKEKGDIPEGYSVSREKKERFSLILESASTNQTSMYLCASSLYQGLFGNTIYFGEGSWLTVV.

The V gene is TRBV5-4, the J gene TRBJ1-2, with D possibly matching TRBD1 (6 bases). Trimming took off 7 bases at V and 3 bases at J, with 13 bases between the two ends. Per the germline V gene, CDR1 is SGHNT and CDR2 is YYREEE (reference sequence). CDR3 length equals 13 residues. The CDR3 region is CASWPRGDYGYTF. The CDR3 DNA follows: TGTGCCAGCTGGCCCAGGGGCGACTATGGCTACACCTTC.

DNA for the CDR3: TGCAGCGCTGCTGGACTAGCGGGATTAGGACTCACAGATACGCAGTATTTT. Translating gives CSAAGLAGLGLTDTQYF. The chain is built from TRBV29-1 and TRBJ2-3; 12 bases match TRBD2. CDR1 is SQVTM, CDR2 ANQGSEA, per germline. This CDR3 is 17 amino acids long. Trimming removed 7 bases from V and 2 bases from J; junction bases left unmatched: 13.

The chain joins TRBV30 to TRBJ2-2; TRBD1 might be the D (6 bases). V lost 8 bases and J 7 bases, leaving 20 bases between the germline ends. CDR1 is GTSNPN and CDR2 is SVGIG in the germline V gene (reference sequence). The CDR3 spans 14 residues. The chain's CDR3 is CARGTGKDVGELFF. The CDR3 DNA follows: TGTGCCCGGGGAACAGGGAAAGATGTCGGGGAGCTGTTTTTT. The full variable domain, completed using reference TRBV30 and TRBJ2-2, is SQTIHQWPATLVQPVGSPLSLECTVEGTSNPNLYWYRQAAGRGLQLLFYSVGIGQISSEVPQNLSASRPQDRQFILSSKKLLLSDSGFYLCARGTGKDVGELFFGEGSRLTVL.

The chain has TRBV5-1 and TRBJ1-1; weak D call: TRBD1 (5 bases). CDR3 length: 16 residues. The V gene lost 4 bases and the J gene lost 1 base, with 17 bases spanning the gap. The germline CDR1 and CDR2 sequences are SGHRS and YFSETQ. CDR3 sequence reads: CASSPGGEVPNTEAFF. The CDR3 DNA is TGCGCCAGCAGCCCCGGGGGGGAGGTTCCGAACACTGAAGCTTTCTTT.

The J gene is TRBJ1-2, the V gene TRBV5-4; tentatively, D is TRBD1 (6 bases). This CDR3 spans 14 amino acids. V was shortened by 2 bases and J by 5 bases, with 13 bases between the two germline ends. CDR1 and CDR2 (germline): SGHNT, YYREEE (reference sequence). CDR3 DNA sequence: TGTGCCAGCAGCTTTCCGGGACAAATGTATGGCTACACCTTC. It specifies CASSFPGQMYGYTF. Full variable domain (outside the CDR3, taken from reference TRBV5-4 and TRBJ1-2): ETGVTQSPTHLIKTRGQQVTLRCSSQSGHNTVSWYQQALGQGPQFIFQYYREEENGRGNFPPRFSGLQFPNYSSELNVNALELDDSALYLCASSFPGQMYGYTFGSGTRLTVV.

The chain couples TRBV15 to TRBJ2-2, with TRBD1 as a possible D gene (6 bases). V gave up 4 bases and J gave up 4 bases, with 16 bases separating them. Germline CDR1 is LNHNV and CDR2 is YYDKDF (reference sequence). The CDR3 consists of 16 residues. CDR3: CATSTRGGAATGELFF. CDR3 nucleotides: TGTGCCACCAGCACCAGGGGTGGGGCGGCCACCGGGGAGCTGTTTTTT.

The CDR3 protein is CASSARLAGADTQYF. CDR3 nucleotide sequence: TGTGCCAGTAGCGCTAGACTAGCGGGAGCTGATACGCAGTATTTT. The chain recombines TRBV19 with TRBJ2-3; TRBD2 aligns across 12 bases. The V gene's germline CDR1 is LNHDA and CDR2 SQIVND (reference sequence). The CDR3 covers 15 residues. The V segment lost 6 bases and the J segment 6 bases; nucleotides outside the gene matches: 7.

The chain joins TRBV7-8 to TRBJ2-7; tentatively, D is TRBD2 (6 bases). The CDR3 extends over 15 amino acids. Deletions cut 5 bases from V and 6 bases from J, with 20 bases between. Germline values: CDR1 SGHVS, CDR2 FQNEAQ. The CDR3 DNA reads TGTGCCAGCAGCGGTCCGACTAGTACCCCTTTCGAGCAGTACTTC. Amino acids: CASSGPTSTPFEQYF.

The chain couples TRBV27 to TRBJ2-7; D gene ambiguous. Germline V gives CDR1 MNHEY, CDR2 SMNVEV (reference sequence). CDR3 length equals 11 residues. Between the trimmed V and J ends, which lost 6 bases and 9 bases, there was a span of 12 bases. CDR3 residues: CASRDQWGQYF. DNA for the CDR3: TGTGCCAGCAGAGACCAATGGGGGCAGTACTTC.

This sequence joins TRBV9 and TRBJ2-7, with D perhaps matching TRBD2 (5 bases). In germline, CDR1 is SGDLS, CDR2 YYNGEE. The CDR3 totals 14 residues. The V gene lost 7 bases and the J gene lost 1 base, with 15 bases spanning the gap. The CDR3 bases are TGTGCCAGCTCTTCGCGCGGGTTTTCCTACGAGCAGTACTTC. Translated: CASSSRGFSYEQYF.

The chain links TRBV25-1 to TRBJ1-1; D is undetermined. The V end was cut by 3 bases, the J end by 2 bases, with 13 bases between. There are 15 residues in the CDR3. Germline CDR1 MGHDK, CDR2 SYGVNS. CDR3 region: CASSDPTLANTEAFF. The CDR3 DNA reads as TGTGCCAGCAGTGACCCTACCTTGGCAAACACTGAAGCTTTCTTT.

The genes are TRBV27 and TRBJ1-2; TRBD1 agrees at 7 bases. The germline V gene encodes CDR1 MNHEY and CDR2 SMNVEV (reference sequence). This CDR3 contains 13 residues. V shed 6 bases, J shed 6 bases, and the junction held 7 bases outside the gene matches. CDR3 sequence (DNA): TGTGCCAGCAGCTCAGGGGGAATTAATGGCTACACCTTC. It encodes CASSSGGINGYTF.

J is TRBJ1-5 and V is TRBV9, with 7 bases identical to TRBD1. Germline trimming cut 4 bases from V and 3 bases from J; bases unmatched to any gene: 4. CDR3 size: 14 residues. CDR1 and CDR2 (germline): SGDLS, YYNGEE. The CDR3 spells CASSQGTANQPQHF. CDR3 nucleotides: TGTGCCAGCAGCCAAGGGACAGCCAATCAGCCCCAGCATTTT.

J is TRBJ1-2 and V is TRBV28; D might be TRBD1 (6 bases). This CDR3 spans 12 amino acids. Germline V lookup: CDR1 MDHEN, CDR2 SYDVKM. The germline V and J ends were trimmed by 8 bases and 6 bases, with 13 bases remaining between them. CDR3 DNA sequence: TGTGCCAGCTTTCAGGGGCCTGATGGCTACACCTTC. Its protein product is CASFQGPDGYTF.

This clone showed up just once. This rearrangement joins TRBV29-1 to TRBJ1-2; D is unclear. The CDR3 loop spans 17 amino acids. Germline V gene lookup returns CDR1 SQVTM and CDR2 ANQGSEA. V lost 1 base, J lost 1 base, and 19 bases lay in between. CDR3 protein: CSVEAAIEEIFNYGYTF. The CDR3, as DNA: TGCAGCGTTGAAGCTGCTATAGAGGAGATTTTTAACTATGGCTACACCTTC.

A single count supports this clone. This chain connects TRBV7-8 to TRBJ2-4; 8 bases match TRBD2. Losses at the gene ends were 3 bases for V and 1 base for J; bases not matched to a gene: 8. The CDR3 extends over 17 amino acids. Germline V CDR1 and CDR2: SGHVS, FQNEAQ. CDR3 DNA: TGTGCCAGCAGCTTCAGCGGGGGCTGGGGTGCCAAAAACATTCAGTACTTC. This codes for CASSFSGGWGAKNIQYF.

The chain combines TRBV10-2 with TRBJ2-7; 13 nucleotides agree with TRBD2. Unmatched junction bases numbered 7, after V lost 6 bases and J lost 5 bases. Germline values: CDR1 WSHSY, CDR2 SAAADI. This CDR3 is built from 15 residues. The CDR3 DNA is TGCGCCAGCAGGAAAAGGACTAGCGGGAGCCACGAGCAGTACTTC. Residues: CASRKRTSGSHEQYF.

The chain couples TRBV11-2 to TRBJ2-7; 8 bases line up with TRBD2. V lost 5 bases and J lost 3; bases outside the gene matches: 15. The CDR3 extends over 17 amino acids. The V gene's germline CDR1 is SGHAT and CDR2 FQNNGV. DNA of the CDR3: TGTGCCAGCAGCACCCTAGCGGGCGGCCCCCGGGACTACGAGCAGTACTTC. This sequence encodes CASSTLAGGPRDYEQYF.

This clone was detected only once. CDR3 region: CASSIGLAGFTYEQYF. Here the CDR3 DNA reads TGTGCCAGTAGTATAGGTCTAGCGGGATTTACCTACGAGCAGTACTTC. The rearrangement links TRBV19 to TRBJ2-7, with 9 bases identical to TRBD2. Trimming at V came to 1 base and at J to 2 bases, leaving 6 bases not matched to a gene. This CDR3 comprises 16 residues. Germline V gives CDR1 LNHDA, CDR2 SQIVND (reference sequence). Based on the CDR3 plus reference TRBV19 and TRBJ2-7, the full variable domain is DGGITQSPKYLFRKEGQNVTLSCEQNLNHDAMYWYRQDPGQGLRLIYYSQIVNDFQKGDIAEGYSVSREKKESFPLTVTSAQKNPTAFYLCASSIGLAGFTYEQYFGPGTRLTVT.

This sequence joins TRBV11-2 and TRBJ2-1; 10 bases line up with TRBD2. Looked up from germline, CDR1 is SGHAT and CDR2 is FQNNGV. This CDR3 region has 17 residues. J was trimmed by 8 bases and V by 1 base; bases with no gene match: 11. CDR3 sequence reads: CASSLGPTSGFLDEQFF. Here the CDR3 DNA reads TGTGCCAGCAGCTTAGGGCCGACTAGCGGGTTTTTGGATGAGCAGTTCTTC.

The chain uses TRBV9 and TRBJ1-2; 7 positions match TRBD1. Looked up from germline, CDR1 is SGDLS and CDR2 is YYNGEE. After removal of 1 base from V and 4 bases from J, the junction contained 10 bases not matched to a gene. The CDR3 consists of 16 residues. Written as DNA, the CDR3 is TGTGCCAGCAGCGTATTAGACGGGACAGATAGCTATGGCTACACCTTC. Its translation is CASSVLDGTDSYGYTF.

This chain links TRBV7-7 with TRBJ2-1; D call uncertain. The V end lost 3 bases, the J end lost 5 bases, and 8 bases lay between the germline ends. The CDR3 is made up of 13 amino acids. CDR1 and CDR2 from the germline V gene are SSHAT and FNYEAQ (reference sequence). CDR3 nucleotides: TGTGCCAGCAGCTTGAGCCGGGACAATGAGCAGTTCTTC. Protein: CASSLSRDNEQFF.

This clone has just one count. The rearrangement links TRBV2 to TRBJ2-1; 8 bases agree with TRBD2. From germline, CDR1 is SNHLY and CDR2 FYNNEI. Losses at the gene ends were 4 bases for V and 8 bases for J; bases not matched to a gene: 19. This CDR3 comprises 18 residues. The CDR3, as DNA: TGTGCCAGCAGTGTTTCGAAGGAGCGGGAGATCTTGTGGGATGAGCAGTTCTTC. Translating it yields CASSVSKEREILWDEQFF.